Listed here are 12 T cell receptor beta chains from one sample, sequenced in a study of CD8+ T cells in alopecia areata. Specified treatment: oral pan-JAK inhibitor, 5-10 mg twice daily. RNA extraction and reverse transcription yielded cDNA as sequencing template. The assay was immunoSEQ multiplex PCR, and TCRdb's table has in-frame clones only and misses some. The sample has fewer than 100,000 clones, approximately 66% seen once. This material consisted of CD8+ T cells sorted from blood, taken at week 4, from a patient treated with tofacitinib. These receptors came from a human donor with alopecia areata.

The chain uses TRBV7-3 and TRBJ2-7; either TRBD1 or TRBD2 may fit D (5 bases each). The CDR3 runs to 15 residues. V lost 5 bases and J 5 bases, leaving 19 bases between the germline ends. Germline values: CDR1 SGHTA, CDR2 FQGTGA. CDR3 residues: CASSPTGTPIHEQYF. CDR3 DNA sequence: TGTGCCAGCAGCCCGACCGGGACGCCGATACACGAGCAGTACTTC.

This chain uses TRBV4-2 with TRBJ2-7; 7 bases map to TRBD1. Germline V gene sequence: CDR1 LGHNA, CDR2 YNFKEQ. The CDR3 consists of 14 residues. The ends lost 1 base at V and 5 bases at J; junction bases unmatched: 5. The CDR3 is CASSQGAGGDEQYF. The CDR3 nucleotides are TGTGCCAGCAGCCAAGGGGCAGGGGGAGACGAGCAGTACTTC.

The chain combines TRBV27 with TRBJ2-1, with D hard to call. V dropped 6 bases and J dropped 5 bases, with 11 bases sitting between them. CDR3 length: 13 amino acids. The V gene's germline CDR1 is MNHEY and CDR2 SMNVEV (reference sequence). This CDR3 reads CASSHYRDNEQFF. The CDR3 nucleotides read TGTGCCAGCAGCCACTACAGAGACAATGAGCAGTTCTTC.

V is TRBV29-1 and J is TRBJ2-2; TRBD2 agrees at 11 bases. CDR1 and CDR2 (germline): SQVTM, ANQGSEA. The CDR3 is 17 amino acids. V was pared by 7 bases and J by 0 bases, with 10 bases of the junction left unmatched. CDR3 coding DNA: TGCAGCGGGGACGGGACTAGCGGTGTCCCGAACACCGGGGAGCTGTTTTTT. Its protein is CSGDGTSGVPNTGELFF.

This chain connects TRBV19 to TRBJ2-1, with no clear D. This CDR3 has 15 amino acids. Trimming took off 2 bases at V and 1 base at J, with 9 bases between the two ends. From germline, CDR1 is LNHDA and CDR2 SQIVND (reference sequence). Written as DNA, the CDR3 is TGTGCCAGTAGTATACTCCCTAGATCCTACAATGAGCAGTTCTTC. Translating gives CASSILPRSYNEQFF.

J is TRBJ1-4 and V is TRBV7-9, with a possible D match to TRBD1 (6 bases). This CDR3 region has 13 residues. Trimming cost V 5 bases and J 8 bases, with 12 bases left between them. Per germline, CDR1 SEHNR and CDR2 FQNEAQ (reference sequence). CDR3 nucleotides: TGTGCCAGCAGCCACACAGGGAACGAAAAACTGTTTTTT. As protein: CASSHTGNEKLFF.

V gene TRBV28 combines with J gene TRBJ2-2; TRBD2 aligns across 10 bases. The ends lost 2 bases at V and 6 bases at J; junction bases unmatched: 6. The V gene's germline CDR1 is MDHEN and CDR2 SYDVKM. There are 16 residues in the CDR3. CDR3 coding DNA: TGTGCCAGCAGTTTACCTCTAGCGGGAGTCGCCGGGGAGCTGTTTTTT. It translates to CASSLPLAGVAGELFF.

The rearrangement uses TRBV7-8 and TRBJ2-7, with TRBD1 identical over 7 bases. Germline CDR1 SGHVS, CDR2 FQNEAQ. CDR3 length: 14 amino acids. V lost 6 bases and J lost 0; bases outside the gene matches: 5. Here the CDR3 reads CASSTDRVSYEQYF. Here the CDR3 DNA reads TGTGCCAGCAGTACCGACAGGGTCTCCTACGAGCAGTACTTC.

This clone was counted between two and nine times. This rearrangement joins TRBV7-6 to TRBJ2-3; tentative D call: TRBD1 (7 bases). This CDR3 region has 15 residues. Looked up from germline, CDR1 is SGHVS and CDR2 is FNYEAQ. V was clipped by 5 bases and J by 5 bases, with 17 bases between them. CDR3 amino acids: CASSLQGGAGDTQYF. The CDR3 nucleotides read TGTGCCAGCAGCCTGCAGGGGGGAGCCGGAGATACGCAGTATTTT.

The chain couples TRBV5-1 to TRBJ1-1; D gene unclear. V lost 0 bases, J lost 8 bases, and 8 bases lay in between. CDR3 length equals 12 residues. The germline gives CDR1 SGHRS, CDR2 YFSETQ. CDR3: CASSLGTPEAFF. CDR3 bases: TGCGCCAGCAGCTTGGGAACCCCCGAAGCTTTCTTT. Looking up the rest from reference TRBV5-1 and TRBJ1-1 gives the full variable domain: KAGVTQTPRYLIKTRGQQVTLSCSPISGHRSVSWYQQTPGQGLQFLFEYFSETQRNKGNFPGRFSGRQFSNSRSEMNVSTLELGDSALYLCASSLGTPEAFFGQGTRLTVV.

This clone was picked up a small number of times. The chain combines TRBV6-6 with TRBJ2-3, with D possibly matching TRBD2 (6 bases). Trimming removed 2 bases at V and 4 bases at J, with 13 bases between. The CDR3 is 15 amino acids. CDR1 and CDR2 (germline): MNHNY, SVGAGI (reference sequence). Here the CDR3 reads CASSYEAGYSDTQYF. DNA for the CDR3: TGTGCCAGCAGTTACGAGGCGGGATACTCAGATACGCAGTATTTT.

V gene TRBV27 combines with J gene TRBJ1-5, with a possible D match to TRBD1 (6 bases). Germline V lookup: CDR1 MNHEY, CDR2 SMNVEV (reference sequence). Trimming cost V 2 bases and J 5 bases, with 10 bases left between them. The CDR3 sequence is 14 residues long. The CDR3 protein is CASSLAGVDQPQHF. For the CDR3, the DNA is TGTGCCAGCAGTTTAGCAGGGGTGGATCAGCCCCAGCATTTT.